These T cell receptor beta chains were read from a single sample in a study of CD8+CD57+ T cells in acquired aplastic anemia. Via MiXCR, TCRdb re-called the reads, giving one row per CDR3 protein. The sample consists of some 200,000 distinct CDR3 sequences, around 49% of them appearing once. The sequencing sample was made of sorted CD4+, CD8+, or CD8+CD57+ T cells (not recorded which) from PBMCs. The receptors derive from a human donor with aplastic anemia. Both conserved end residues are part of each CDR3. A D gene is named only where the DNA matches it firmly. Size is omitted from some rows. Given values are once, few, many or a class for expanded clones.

cdr3_aa: CASRSQGSTYNSPLHF
cdr3_nt: TGTGCCAGCAGATCACAGGGATCCACTTATAATTCACCCCTCCACTTT
d_call: -
j_call: TRBJ1-6
v_call: TRBV6-5
clone_size: many

cdr3_aa: CASSGGQTTYEQYF
cdr3_nt: TGTGCCAGCAGCGGGGGACAGACCACCTACGAGCAGTACTTC
d_call: TRBD1
j_call: TRBJ2-7
v_call: TRBV7-2
clone_size: -

cdr3_aa: CASSLALRTGITYEQYF
cdr3_nt: TGTGCCAGCAGCTTAGCGCTAAGGACAGGGATTACCTACGAGCAGTACTTC
d_call: TRBD1
j_call: TRBJ2-7
v_call: TRBV7-9
clone_size: -

cdr3_aa: CASSVHGGDYGYTF
cdr3_nt: TGTGCCAGCAGCGTCCATGGGGGCGACTATGGCTACACCTTC
d_call: -
j_call: TRBJ1-2
v_call: TRBV9
clone_size: once

cdr3_aa: CSATDIQRTTEAFF
cdr3_nt: TGCAGTGCTACGGACATCCAGAGAACCACTGAAGCTTTCTTT
d_call: -
j_call: TRBJ1-1
v_call: TRBV20-1
clone_size: -

cdr3_aa: CATSRVQKVDQPQHF
cdr3_nt: TGTGCCACCAGCAGAGTACAGAAGGTCGATCAGCCCCAGCATTTT
d_call: -
j_call: TRBJ1-5
v_call: TRBV15
clone_size: -

cdr3_aa: CSALAGVGPSETQYF
cdr3_nt: TGCAGTGCCCTAGCGGGGGTAGGACCATCAGAGACCCAGTACTTC
d_call: TRBD2
j_call: TRBJ2-5
v_call: TRBV20-1
clone_size: -

cdr3_aa: CASRPDRRPYEQYF
cdr3_nt: TGTGCCAGCAGACCCGACAGGCGACCCTACGAGCAGTACTTC
d_call: -
j_call: TRBJ2-7
v_call: TRBV2
clone_size: -

cdr3_aa: CASRINEGPDTQYF
cdr3_nt: TGTGCCAGCAGGATAAACGAGGGACCAGATACGCAGTATTTT
d_call: -
j_call: TRBJ2-3
v_call: TRBV5-8
clone_size: many

cdr3_aa: CASSDRATNEKLFF
cdr3_nt: TGTGCCAGCAGCGACCGCGCAACTAATGAAAAACTGTTTTTT
d_call: -
j_call: TRBJ1-4
v_call: TRBV25-1
clone_size: many

cdr3_aa: CASSLPRTVNTEAFF
cdr3_nt: TGTGCCAGCAGTTTACCTCGGACGGTGAACACTGAAGCTTTCTTT
d_call: -
j_call: TRBJ1-1
v_call: TRBV12-3/TRBV12-4
clone_size: many

cdr3_aa: CASTPRGANCGYTF
cdr3_nt: TGTGCCAGTACCCCTAGAGGGGCCAACTGTGGCTACACCTTC
d_call: -
j_call: TRBJ1-2
v_call: TRBV19
clone_size: few

cdr3_aa: CASSLISLNTEAFF
cdr3_nt: TGTGCCAGCAGCTTAATCAGTCTGAACACTGAAGCTTTCTTT
d_call: -
j_call: TRBJ1-1
v_call: TRBV7-8
clone_size: many

cdr3_aa: CASSAPGGRSYGYTF
cdr3_nt: TGTGCCAGCAGTGCACCAGGGGGCCGGAGCTATGGCTACACCTTC
d_call: TRBD1
j_call: TRBJ1-2
v_call: TRBV12-3/TRBV12-4
clone_size: many

cdr3_aa: CASSAQSRSPNYGYTF
cdr3_nt: TGTGCCAGCAGCGCGCAGTCGAGGAGCCCCAACTATGGCTACACCTTC
d_call: -
j_call: TRBJ1-2
v_call: TRBV7-2
clone_size: many

cdr3_aa: CASSRGASYNEQFF
cdr3_nt: TGTGCCAGCAGCCGTGGGGCCTCCTACAATGAGCAGTTCTTC
d_call: -
j_call: TRBJ2-1
v_call: TRBV13
clone_size: -

cdr3_aa: CASSESGYPHGYTF
cdr3_nt: TGCGCCAGCAGTGAGTCTGGCTACCCTCATGGCTACACCTTC
d_call: -
j_call: TRBJ1-2
v_call: TRBV10-1
clone_size: -

cdr3_aa: CASSLARSDSEGETQYF
cdr3_nt: TGTGCCAGCAGCTTAGCGCGTAGTGACAGTGAGGGGGAGACCCAGTACTTC
d_call: -
j_call: TRBJ2-5
v_call: TRBV7-8
clone_size: many

cdr3_aa: CATSTDPTYEQYF
cdr3_nt: TGTGCCACCAGCACAGACCCAACCTACGAGCAGTACTTC
d_call: -
j_call: TRBJ2-7
v_call: TRBV15
clone_size: -

cdr3_aa: CASSSELISNTGELFF
cdr3_nt: TGCGCCAGCAGCTCAGAACTGATATCGAACACCGGGGAGCTGTTTTTT
d_call: -
j_call: TRBJ2-2
v_call: TRBV5-1
clone_size: many

cdr3_aa: CASSPGLAGGNNEQFF
cdr3_nt: TGTGCCAGCAGCCCAGGACTAGCGGGGGGAAACAATGAGCAGTTCTTC
d_call: TRBD2
j_call: TRBJ2-1
v_call: TRBV12-3/TRBV12-4
clone_size: many

cdr3_aa: CAWSGSVETQYF
cdr3_nt: TGTGCCTGGAGTGGCTCGGTGGAGACCCAGTACTTC
d_call: -
j_call: TRBJ2-5
v_call: TRBV25-1
clone_size: once

cdr3_aa: CASSVLSGANVLTF
cdr3_nt: TGTGCCAGTAGTGTACTCTCTGGGGCCAACGTCCTGACTTTC
d_call: -
j_call: TRBJ2-6
v_call: TRBV19
clone_size: once

cdr3_aa: CASSLTGTSYNSPLHF
cdr3_nt: TGTGCCAGCAGTCTTACAGGGACCTCCTATAATTCACCCCTCCACTTT
d_call: -
j_call: TRBJ1-6
v_call: TRBV6-5
clone_size: many

cdr3_aa: CASSFPGQAYEQYF
cdr3_nt: TGTGCCAGCAGCTTCCCGGGCCAAGCCTACGAGCAGTACTTC
d_call: -
j_call: TRBJ2-7
v_call: TRBV7-8
clone_size: -

cdr3_aa: CASSEIGLANTGELFF
cdr3_nt: TGTGCCAGCAGTGAAATTGGCCTCGCGAACACCGGGGAGCTGTTTTTT
d_call: -
j_call: TRBJ2-2
v_call: TRBV6-1
clone_size: many

cdr3_aa: CASSPQGTNEKLFF
cdr3_nt: TGTGCCAGCTCACCACAGGGGACTAATGAAAAACTGTTTTTT
d_call: -
j_call: TRBJ1-4
v_call: TRBV18
clone_size: -

cdr3_aa: CASTRRGIGDGYTF
cdr3_nt: TGTGCCAGTACTCGCCGGGGGATTGGAGATGGCTACACCTTC
d_call: -
j_call: TRBJ1-2
v_call: TRBV19
clone_size: -